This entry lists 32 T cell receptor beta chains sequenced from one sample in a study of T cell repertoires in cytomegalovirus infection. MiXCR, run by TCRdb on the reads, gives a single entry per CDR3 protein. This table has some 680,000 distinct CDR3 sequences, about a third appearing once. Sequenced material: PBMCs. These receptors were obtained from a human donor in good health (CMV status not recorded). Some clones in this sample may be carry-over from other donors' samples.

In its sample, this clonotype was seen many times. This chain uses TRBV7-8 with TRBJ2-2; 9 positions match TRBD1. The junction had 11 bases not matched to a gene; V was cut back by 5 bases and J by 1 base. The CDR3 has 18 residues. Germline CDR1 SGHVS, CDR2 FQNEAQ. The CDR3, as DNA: TGTGCCAGCAGCCCCCATGGGACAGGGAGTAAGAACACCGGGGAGCTGTTTTTT. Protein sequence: CASSPHGTGSKNTGELFF.

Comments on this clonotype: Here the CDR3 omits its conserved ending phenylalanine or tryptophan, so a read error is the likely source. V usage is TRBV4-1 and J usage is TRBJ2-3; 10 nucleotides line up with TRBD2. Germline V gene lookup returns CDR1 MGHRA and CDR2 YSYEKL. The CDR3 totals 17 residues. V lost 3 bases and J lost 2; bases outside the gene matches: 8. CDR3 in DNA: TGCGCCAGCAGCCATTCTGTACTAGCGGGGAACACAGATACGCAGTATTAT. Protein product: CASSHSVLAGNTDTQYY.

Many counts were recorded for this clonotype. This CDR3 is CASSPGWRGRRNTDTQYF. CDR3 coding DNA: TGTGCCAGCAGCCCTGGGTGGCGGGGGCGACGTAACACAGATACGCAGTATTTT. The chain uses TRBV7-3 and TRBJ2-3, with a possible D match to TRBD2 (7 bases). CDR1 is SGHTA and CDR2 is FQGTGA in the germline V gene. The CDR3 contains 18 residues. V was shortened by 5 bases and J by 2 bases, with 23 bases between the two germline ends.

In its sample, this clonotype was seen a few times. CDR3 nucleotide sequence: TGTGCCAGCGGAGTACTTGGGGGATCAGGAAACACCATATATTTT. It yields the protein CASGVLGGSGNTIYF. The V and J genes are TRBV28 and TRBJ1-3; D perhaps matches TRBD1 (5 bases). CDR1 and CDR2 (germline): MDHEN, SYDVKM. Trimming took off 8 bases at V and 4 bases at J, with 18 bases between the two ends. The CDR3 is 15 amino acids. Full variable domain (missing parts from reference TRBV28 and TRBJ1-3): DVKVTQSSRYLVKRTGEKVFLECVQDMDHENMFWYRQDPGLGLRLIYFSYDVKMKEKGDIPEGYSVSREKKERFSLILESASTNQTSMYLCASGVLGGSGNTIYFGEGSWLTVV.

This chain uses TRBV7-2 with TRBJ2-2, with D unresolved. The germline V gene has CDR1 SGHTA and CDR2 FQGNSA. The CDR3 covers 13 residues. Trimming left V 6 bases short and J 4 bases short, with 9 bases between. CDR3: CASRGLGTGELFF. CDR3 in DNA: TGTGCCAGCAGAGGGCTCGGCACCGGGGAGCTGTTTTTT.

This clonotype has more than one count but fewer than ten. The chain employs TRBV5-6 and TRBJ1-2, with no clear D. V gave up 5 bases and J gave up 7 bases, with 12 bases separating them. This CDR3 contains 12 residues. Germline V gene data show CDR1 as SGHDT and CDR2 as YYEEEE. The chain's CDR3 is CASRPFEGGYTF. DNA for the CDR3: TGTGCCAGCAGACCCTTTGAGGGTGGCTACACCTTC.

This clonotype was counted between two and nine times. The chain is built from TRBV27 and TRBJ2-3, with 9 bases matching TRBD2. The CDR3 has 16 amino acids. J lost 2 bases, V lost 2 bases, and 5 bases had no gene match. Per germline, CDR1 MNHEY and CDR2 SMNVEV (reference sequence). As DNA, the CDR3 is TGTGCCAGCAGTTTAGGGCTAGCGGGAATCACAGATACGCAGTATTTT. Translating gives CASSLGLAGITDTQYF.

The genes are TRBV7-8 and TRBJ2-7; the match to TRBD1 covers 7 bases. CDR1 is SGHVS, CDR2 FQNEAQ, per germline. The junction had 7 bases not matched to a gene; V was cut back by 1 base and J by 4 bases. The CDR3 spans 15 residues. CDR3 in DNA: TGTGCCAGCAGCTTAGGGGTGGGACAGATATACGAGCAGTACTTC. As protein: CASSLGVGQIYEQYF.

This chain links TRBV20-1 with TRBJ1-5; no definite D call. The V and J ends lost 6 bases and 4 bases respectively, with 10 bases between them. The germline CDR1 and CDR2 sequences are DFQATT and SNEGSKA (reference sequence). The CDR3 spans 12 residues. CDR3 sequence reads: CSAGAVNQPQHF. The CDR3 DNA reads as TGCAGTGCCGGAGCCGTAAATCAGCCCCAGCATTTT.

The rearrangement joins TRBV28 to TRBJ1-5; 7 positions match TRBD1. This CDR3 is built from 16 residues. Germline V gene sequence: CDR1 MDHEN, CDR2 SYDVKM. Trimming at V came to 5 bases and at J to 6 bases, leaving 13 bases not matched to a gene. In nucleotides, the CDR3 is TGTGCCAGCAGTAATCCCGGGACAGCCACAGGTCAGCCCCAGCATTTT. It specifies CASSNPGTATGQPQHF. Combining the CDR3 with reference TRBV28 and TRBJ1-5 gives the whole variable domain DVKVTQSSRYLVKRTGEKVFLECVQDMDHENMFWYRQDPGLGLRLIYFSYDVKMKEKGDIPEGYSVSREKKERFSLILESASTNQTSMYLCASSNPGTATGQPQHFGDGTRLSIL.

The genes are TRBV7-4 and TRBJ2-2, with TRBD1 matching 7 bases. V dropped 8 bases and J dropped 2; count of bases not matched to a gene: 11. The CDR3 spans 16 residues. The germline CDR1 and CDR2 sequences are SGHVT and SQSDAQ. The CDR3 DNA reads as TGTGCCAGCCACAGGGGCCAAAGCCCCAACACCGGGGAGCTGTTTTTT. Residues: CASHRGQSPNTGELFF.

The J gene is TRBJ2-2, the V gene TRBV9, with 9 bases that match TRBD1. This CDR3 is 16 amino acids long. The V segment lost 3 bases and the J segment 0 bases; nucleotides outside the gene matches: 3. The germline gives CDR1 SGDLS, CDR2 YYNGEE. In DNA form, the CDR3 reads TGTGCCAGCAGCGAGGGACAGGGAACGAACACCGGGGAGCTGTTTTTT. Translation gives CASSEGQGTNTGELFF.

CDR3 DNA sequence: TGTGCCAGCAGCTTAGCGAAGGGGGCGAGGACCCAGTACTTC. Its translation is CASSLAKGARTQYF. The chain uses TRBV11-2 and TRBJ2-5; the match to TRBD1 covers 7 bases. The germline V gene encodes CDR1 SGHAT and CDR2 FQNNGV. The junction had 6 bases not matched to a gene; V was cut back by 1 base and J by 7 bases. This CDR3 comprises 14 residues.

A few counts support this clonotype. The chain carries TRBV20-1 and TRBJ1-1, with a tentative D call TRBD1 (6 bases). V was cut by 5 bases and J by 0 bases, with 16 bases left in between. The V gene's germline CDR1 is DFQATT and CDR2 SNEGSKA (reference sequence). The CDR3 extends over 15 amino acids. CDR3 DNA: TGCAGTGCTCTAAATTTGGACAGATTGAACACTGAAGCTTTCTTT. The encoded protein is CSALNLDRLNTEAFF.

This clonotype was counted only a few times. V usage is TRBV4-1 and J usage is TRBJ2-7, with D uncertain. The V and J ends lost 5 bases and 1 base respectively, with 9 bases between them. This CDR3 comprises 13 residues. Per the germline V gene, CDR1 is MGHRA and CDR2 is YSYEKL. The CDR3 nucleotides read TGCGCCAGCAGCGGCTACGATTCCTACGAGCAGTACTTC. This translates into CASSGYDSYEQYF.

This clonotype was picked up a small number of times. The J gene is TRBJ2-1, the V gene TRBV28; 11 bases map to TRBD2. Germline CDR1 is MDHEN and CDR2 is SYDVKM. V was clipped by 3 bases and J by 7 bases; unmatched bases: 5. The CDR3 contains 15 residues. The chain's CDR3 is CASSFTSGRTNEQFF. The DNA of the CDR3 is TGTGCCAGCAGTTTCACTAGCGGGAGAACAAATGAGCAGTTCTTC.

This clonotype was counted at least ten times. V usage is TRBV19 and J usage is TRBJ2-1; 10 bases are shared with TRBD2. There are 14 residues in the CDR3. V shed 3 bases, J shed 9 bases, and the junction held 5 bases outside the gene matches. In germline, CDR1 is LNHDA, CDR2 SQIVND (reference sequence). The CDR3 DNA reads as TGTGCCAGTAGTATGAGCGGGGGGGCGACTGAGCAGTTCTTC. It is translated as CASSMSGGATEQFF.

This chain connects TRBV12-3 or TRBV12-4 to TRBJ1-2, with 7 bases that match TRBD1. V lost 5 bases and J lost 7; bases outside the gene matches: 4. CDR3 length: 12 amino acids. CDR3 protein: CASSPGQPGYTF. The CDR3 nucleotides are TGTGCCAGCAGTCCGGGACAGCCTGGCTACACCTTC.

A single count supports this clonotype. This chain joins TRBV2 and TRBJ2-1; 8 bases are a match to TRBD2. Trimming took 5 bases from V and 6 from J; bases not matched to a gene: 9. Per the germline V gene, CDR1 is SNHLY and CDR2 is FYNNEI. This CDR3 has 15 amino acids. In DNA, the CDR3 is TGTGCCAGCAGTTCCGGCGGGGGGCGTGGCAATGAGCAGTTCTTC. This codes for CASSSGGGRGNEQFF.

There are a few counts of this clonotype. Written as DNA, the CDR3 is TGTGCCAGCAGCTCGGGACTAGCGGGAGGTTTGCCAGATACGCAGTATTTT. Amino acids: CASSSGLAGGLPDTQYF. The genes are TRBV7-2 and TRBJ2-3, with 15 bases aligning to TRBD2. The length of the CDR3 is 17 residues. The germline CDR1 and CDR2 sequences are SGHTA and FQGNSA. Trimming removed 4 bases from V and 4 bases from J; junction bases left unmatched: 6.

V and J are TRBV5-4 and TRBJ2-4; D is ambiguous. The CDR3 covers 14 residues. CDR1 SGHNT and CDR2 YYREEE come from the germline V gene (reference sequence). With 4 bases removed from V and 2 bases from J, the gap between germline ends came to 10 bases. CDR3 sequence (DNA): TGTGCCAGCAGCCCGGACCCATCCAAAAACATTCAGTACTTC. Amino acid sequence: CASSPDPSKNIQYF.

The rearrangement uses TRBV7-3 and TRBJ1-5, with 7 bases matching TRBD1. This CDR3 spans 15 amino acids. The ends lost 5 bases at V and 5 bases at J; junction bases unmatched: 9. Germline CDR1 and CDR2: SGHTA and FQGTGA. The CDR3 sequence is CASSLIGGWDQPQHF. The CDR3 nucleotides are TGTGCCAGCAGCCTGATAGGGGGCTGGGATCAGCCCCAGCATTTT.

CDR3 protein: CASSTTRTSGRNEQFF. The CDR3 DNA is TGTGCCAGCAGCACTACCCGGACTAGCGGGAGAAACGAGCAGTTCTTC. The chain carries TRBV5-6 and TRBJ2-1, with 13 bases that match TRBD2. The junction had 11 bases not matched to a gene; V was cut back by 4 bases and J by 10 bases. There are 16 residues in the CDR3. CDR1 and CDR2 (germline): SGHDT, YYEEEE.

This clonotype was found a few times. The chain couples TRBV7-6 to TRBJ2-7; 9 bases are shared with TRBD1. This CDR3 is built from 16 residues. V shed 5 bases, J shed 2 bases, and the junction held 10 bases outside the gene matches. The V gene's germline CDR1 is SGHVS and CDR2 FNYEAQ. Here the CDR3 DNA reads TGTGCCAGCAGCCCCGAAATGGGGACAGGGACCTACGAGCAGTACTTC. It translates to CASSPEMGTGTYEQYF.

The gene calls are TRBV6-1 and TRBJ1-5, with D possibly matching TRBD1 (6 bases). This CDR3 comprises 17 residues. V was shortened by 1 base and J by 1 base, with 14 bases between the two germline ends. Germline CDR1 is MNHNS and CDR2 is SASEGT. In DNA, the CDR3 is TGTGCCAGCAGTGAAGTGCCAGGGGTTTTAAGCAATCAGCCCCAGCATTTT. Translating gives CASSEVPGVLSNQPQHF.

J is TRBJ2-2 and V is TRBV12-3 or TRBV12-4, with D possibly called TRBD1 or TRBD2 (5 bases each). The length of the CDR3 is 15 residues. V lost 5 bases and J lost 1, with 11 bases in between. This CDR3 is CASSHRDQNTGELFF. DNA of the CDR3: TGTGCCAGCAGTCACCGGGACCAGAACACCGGGGAGCTGTTTTTT.

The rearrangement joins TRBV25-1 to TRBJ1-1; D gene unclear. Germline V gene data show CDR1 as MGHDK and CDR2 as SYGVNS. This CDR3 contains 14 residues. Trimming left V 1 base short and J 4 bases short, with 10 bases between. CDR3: CASSESRGVTEAFF. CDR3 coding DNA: TGTGCCAGCAGTGAATCTCGAGGAGTCACTGAAGCTTTCTTT.

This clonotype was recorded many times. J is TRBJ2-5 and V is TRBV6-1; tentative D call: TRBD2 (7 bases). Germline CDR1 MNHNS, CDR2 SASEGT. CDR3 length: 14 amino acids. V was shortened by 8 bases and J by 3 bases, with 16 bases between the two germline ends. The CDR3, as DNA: TGTGCCAGCCAGTCGGGGGGCTTGAAAGAGACCCAGTACTTC. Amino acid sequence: CASQSGGLKETQYF.

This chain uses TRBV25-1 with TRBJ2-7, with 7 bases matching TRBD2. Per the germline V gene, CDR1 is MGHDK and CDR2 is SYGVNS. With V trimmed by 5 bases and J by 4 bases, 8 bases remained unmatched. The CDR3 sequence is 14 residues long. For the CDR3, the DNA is TGTGCCAGCAGTATGGCGGGAGATCCGTACGAGCAGTACTTC. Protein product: CASSMAGDPYEQYF.

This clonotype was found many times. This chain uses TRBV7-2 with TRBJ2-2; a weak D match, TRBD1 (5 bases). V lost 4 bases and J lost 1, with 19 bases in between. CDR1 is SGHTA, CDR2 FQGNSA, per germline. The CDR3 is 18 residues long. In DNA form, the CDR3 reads TGTGCCAGCAGCTCCTGGGGCATGACGACTCGGAACACCGGGGAGCTGTTTTTT. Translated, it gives CASSSWGMTTRNTGELFF.

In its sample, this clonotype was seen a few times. The chain's CDR3 is CASSLRSQGGSYEQYF. The CDR3 DNA is TGTGCCAGCAGTTTAAGATCCCAGGGAGGCTCCTACGAGCAGTACTTC. The V and J genes are TRBV27 and TRBJ2-7, with a weak D call TRBD2 (6 bases). Looked up from germline, CDR1 is MNHEY and CDR2 is SMNVEV (reference sequence). V lost 2 bases and J 0 bases, leaving 14 bases between the germline ends. This CDR3 has 16 residues.

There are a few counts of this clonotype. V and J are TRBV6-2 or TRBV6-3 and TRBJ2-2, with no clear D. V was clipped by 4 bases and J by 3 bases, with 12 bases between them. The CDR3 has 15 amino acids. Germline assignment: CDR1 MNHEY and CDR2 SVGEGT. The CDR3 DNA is TGTGCCAGCAGTTTGAAAGGGCAGTACACCGGGGAGCTGTTTTTT. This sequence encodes CASSLKGQYTGELFF.